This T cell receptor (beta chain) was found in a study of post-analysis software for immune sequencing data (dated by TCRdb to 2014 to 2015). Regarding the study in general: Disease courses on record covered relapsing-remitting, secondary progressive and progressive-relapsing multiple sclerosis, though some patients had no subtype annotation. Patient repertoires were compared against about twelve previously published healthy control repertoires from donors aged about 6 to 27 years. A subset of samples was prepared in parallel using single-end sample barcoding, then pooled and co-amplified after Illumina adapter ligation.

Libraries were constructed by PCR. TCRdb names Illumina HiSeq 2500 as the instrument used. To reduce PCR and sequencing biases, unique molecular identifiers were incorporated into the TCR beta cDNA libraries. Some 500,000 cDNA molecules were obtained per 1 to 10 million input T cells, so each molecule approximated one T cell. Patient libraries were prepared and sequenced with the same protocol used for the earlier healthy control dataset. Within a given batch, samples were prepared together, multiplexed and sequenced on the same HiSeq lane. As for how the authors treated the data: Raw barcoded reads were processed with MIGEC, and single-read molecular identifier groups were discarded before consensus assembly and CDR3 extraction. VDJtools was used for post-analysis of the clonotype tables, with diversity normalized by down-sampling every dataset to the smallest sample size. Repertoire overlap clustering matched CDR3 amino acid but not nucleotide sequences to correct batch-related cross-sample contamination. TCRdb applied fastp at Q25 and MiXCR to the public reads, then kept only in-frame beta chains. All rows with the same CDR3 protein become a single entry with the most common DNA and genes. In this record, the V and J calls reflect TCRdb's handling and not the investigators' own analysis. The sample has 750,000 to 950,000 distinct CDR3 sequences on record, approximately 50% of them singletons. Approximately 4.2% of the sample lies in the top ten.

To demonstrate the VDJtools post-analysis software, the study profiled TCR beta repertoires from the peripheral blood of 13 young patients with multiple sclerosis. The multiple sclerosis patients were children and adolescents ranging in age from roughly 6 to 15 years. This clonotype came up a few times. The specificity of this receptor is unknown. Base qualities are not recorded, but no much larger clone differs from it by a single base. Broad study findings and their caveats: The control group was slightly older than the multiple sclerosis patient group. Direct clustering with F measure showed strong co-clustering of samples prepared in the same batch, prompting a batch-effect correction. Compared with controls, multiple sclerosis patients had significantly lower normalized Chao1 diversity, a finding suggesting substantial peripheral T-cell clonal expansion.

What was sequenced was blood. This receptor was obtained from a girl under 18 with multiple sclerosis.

The bases are TGTGCCAGTTCCCGGACAGGGACCACAGATACGCAGTATTTT. This sequence encodes CASSRTGTTDTQYF. The chain employs TRBV9 and TRBJ2-3, and TRBD1 matches 8 of the central bases. The germline V and J ends show losses of 8 bases and 2 bases respectively, and no gene match explains 7 bases of the junction. CDR1 and CDR2, looked up from the germline V gene, are SGDLS and YYNGEE. The CDR3 has 14 amino acids, counting the end cysteine and phenylalanine. The read is trimmed to its CDR3 DNA, 42 bases read in frame from base 1.